These 26 T cell receptor beta chains were sequenced from one sample in a study of T-cell memory formation after mild COVID-19. One entry per CDR3 protein, called by TCRdb with MiXCR from the 5' RACE reads. This sample has fewer than 550,000 distinct CDR3 sequences, with 15% to 25% found just once. Sequencing was performed on PBMCs or a T cell subset sorted from them (not recorded which). The receptors stem from an adult woman who had mild COVID-19 (a few samples of this study predate the infection). Cell type and time point are not known.

This chain uses TRBV4-1 with TRBJ1-3; 9 bases are shared with TRBD1. The CDR3 length is 18 residues. The germline gives CDR1 MGHRA, CDR2 YSYEKL. After removal of 0 bases from V and 0 bases from J, the junction contained 6 bases not matched to a gene. The CDR3: CASSQDGDRVVSGNTIYF. CDR3 nucleotide sequence: TGCGCCAGCAGCCAAGATGGGGACAGGGTAGTCTCTGGAAACACCATATATTTT.

As concerns this clonotype: One end of the junction fails to match germline, which may point to a read error. V usage is TRBV5-1 and J usage is TRBJ1-5; D gene ambiguous. Germline CDR1 and CDR2: SGHRS and YFSETQ. This CDR3 has 15 amino acids. Here the CDR3 reads CASRLAVNSNQPQHF. The CDR3 DNA reads TGCGCCAGCAGGTTGGCCGTAAATAGCAATCAGCCCCAGCATTTT.

This clonotype showed up just a few times. J is TRBJ1-2 and V is TRBV9, with no clear D. Between the trimmed V and J ends, which lost 1 base and 8 bases, there was a span of 12 bases. This CDR3 is built from 13 residues. CDR1 and CDR2 from the germline V gene are SGDLS and YYNGEE. CDR3 region: CASSVFGADGYTF. The CDR3, as DNA: TGTGCCAGCAGCGTATTCGGCGCAGACGGCTACACCTTC.

In its sample, this clonotype was seen a few times. The chain recombines TRBV7-2 with TRBJ2-1, with TRBD1 identical over 8 bases. The CDR3 is 14 amino acids. The germline gives CDR1 SGHTA, CDR2 FQGNSA. V trimming: 4 bases; J trimming: 15 bases; junction bases outside the gene matches: 14. Here the CDR3 reads CASSSPPLQGARFF. CDR3 nucleotide sequence: TGTGCCAGCAGCTCGCCCCCCCTCCAGGGGGCTCGGTTCTTC.

The chain is built from TRBV25-1 and TRBJ2-2, with D possibly being TRBD1 or TRBD2 (6 bases each). The germline CDR1 and CDR2 sequences are MGHDK and SYGVNS. CDR3 size: 19 residues. Trimming cost V 4 bases and J 4 bases, with 25 bases left between them. DNA of the CDR3: TGTGCCAGCAGTGGGGGACCTTTCGGGGGCCAGGGGTCCACCGGGGAGCTGTTTTTT. Amino acids: CASSGGPFGGQGSTGELFF.

The chain employs TRBV7-9 and TRBJ2-6; D not resolved. CDR1 and CDR2 from the germline V gene are SEHNR and FQNEAQ (reference sequence). This CDR3 comprises 13 residues. The V end lost 8 bases, the J end lost 1 base, and 6 bases lay between the germline ends. The CDR3 nucleotides read TGTGCCAGCGGGGTATCTGGGGCCAACGTCCTGACTTTC. Its protein product is CASGVSGANVLTF.

V and J are TRBV7-3 and TRBJ2-1; 8 positions agree with TRBD2. The germline gives CDR1 SGHTA, CDR2 FQGTGA. Trimming took 3 bases from V and 4 from J; bases not matched to a gene: 14. This CDR3 has 18 residues. CDR3 amino acids: CASSFSGGLASGYNEQFF. CDR3 sequence (DNA): TGTGCCAGCAGCTTTTCTGGGGGATTGGCTAGCGGGTACAATGAGCAGTTCTTC.

The chain links TRBV7-7 to TRBJ2-2; TRBD1 might be the D (5 bases). The CDR3 contains 12 residues. From germline, CDR1 is SSHAT and CDR2 FNYEAQ (reference sequence). V was trimmed by 8 bases and J by 7 bases, leaving 11 bases between them. The CDR3 loop reads CASCNRHGELFF. The CDR3 DNA is TGTGCCAGCTGTAACAGGCACGGGGAGCTGTTTTTT.

The V call is TRBV29-1, the J call TRBJ2-7, with a possible D match to TRBD2 (5 bases). V was clipped by 2 bases and J by 4 bases, with 9 bases between them. Germline assignment: CDR1 SQVTM and CDR2 ANQGSEA. The CDR3 is 12 amino acids. The CDR3 DNA follows: TGCAGCGTTGAACTAGCCCCGTACGAGCAGTACTTC. This gives the protein CSVELAPYEQYF.

This chain links TRBV7-8 with TRBJ2-5, with D perhaps matching TRBD1 (5 bases). The CDR3 is 16 amino acids. Germline lookup yields CDR1 SGHVS and CDR2 FQNEAQ. The V gene lost 3 bases and the J gene lost 4 bases, with 18 bases spanning the gap. DNA of the CDR3: TGTGCCAGCAGCTTGGCACTACATTACAGGCGAGAGACCCAGTACTTC. This sequence encodes CASSLALHYRRETQYF.

This chain links TRBV6-5 with TRBJ1-3; 7 bases map to TRBD1. The J segment lost 3 bases and the V segment lost 0 bases, leaving 2 bases of the junction unmatched. The CDR3 is made up of 15 amino acids. Germline CDR1 MNHEY, CDR2 SVGAGI. The CDR3 DNA follows: TGTGCCAGCAGTTACTCCCCAGGGGGTGGAAACACCATATATTTT. It is translated as CASSYSPGGGNTIYF.

This clonotype was seen only a few times. The V call is TRBV6-5, the J call TRBJ1-1; 10 nucleotides line up with TRBD1. This CDR3 is 15 amino acids long. With 6 bases clipped from V and 5 bases from J, the junction kept 9 bases outside the gene matches. CDR1 MNHEY and CDR2 SVGAGI come from the germline V gene. CDR3 sequence: CASRRPGQGRTEAFF. In DNA, the CDR3 is TGTGCCAGCAGACGACCGGGACAGGGGAGGACTGAAGCTTTCTTT.

This clonotype came up a few times. The chain is built from TRBV7-6 and TRBJ2-1, with TRBD1 matching over 9 bases. Germline values: CDR1 SGHVS, CDR2 FNYEAQ. CDR3 length: 15 residues. The V segment lost 5 bases and the J segment 2 bases; nucleotides outside the gene matches: 4. In DNA, the CDR3 is TGTGCCAGCAGCCAAACAGGGGGCACCTACAATGAGCAGTTCTTC. Translating gives CASSQTGGTYNEQFF.

This clonotype was seen a few times. CDR3 region: CASSPGTGGVFGGELFF. Here the CDR3 DNA reads TGTGCCAGCAGCCCAGGGACAGGGGGCGTCTTTGGCGGGGAGCTGTTTTTT. The rearrangement links TRBV11-2 to TRBJ2-2; the match to TRBD1 covers 12 bases. The germline gives CDR1 SGHAT, CDR2 FQNNGV. Trimming at V came to 5 bases and at J to 7 bases, leaving 11 bases not matched to a gene. The CDR3 runs to 17 residues. Filled out from reference TRBV11-2 and TRBJ2-2, the complete variable domain reads EAGVAQSPRYKIIEKRQSVAFWCNPISGHATLYWYQQILGQGPKLLIQFQNNGVVDDSQLPKDRFSAERLKGVDSTLKIQPAKLEDSAVYLCASSPGTGGVFGGELFFGEGSRLTVL.

The table lists this clonotype with a few counts. This rearrangement joins TRBV2 to TRBJ1-1; D may be TRBD1 (5 bases). The CDR3 is 13 residues long. Per germline, CDR1 SNHLY and CDR2 FYNNEI. V lost 7 bases, J lost 10 bases, and 19 bases lay in between. CDR3 DNA: TGTGCCAGCATCCCCCAGGGAGTGGGGGGAGCTTTCTTT. As protein: CASIPQGVGGAFF. The full variable domain, completed using reference TRBV2 and TRBJ1-1, is EPEVTQTPSHQVTQMGQEVILRCVPISNHLYFYWYRQILGQKVEFLVSFYNNEISEKSEIFDDQFSVERPDGSNFTLKIRSTKLEDSAMYFCASIPQGVGGAFFGQGTRLTVV.

This clonotype was counted a few times. This sequence joins TRBV7-9 and TRBJ2-7, with 8 bases that match TRBD2. Germline V gives CDR1 SEHNR, CDR2 FQNEAQ (reference sequence). The length of the CDR3 is 14 residues. V shed 2 bases and J 6 bases; nucleotides not matched to a gene: 6. The chain's CDR3 is CASSLSGSITEQYF. In DNA, the CDR3 is TGTGCCAGCAGCTTAAGCGGGAGCATTACCGAGCAGTACTTC.

J is TRBJ1-3 and V is TRBV6-6; D call uncertain. Germline V gene lookup returns CDR1 MNHNY and CDR2 SVGAGI (reference sequence). The length of the CDR3 is 16 residues. The V and J ends lost 2 bases and 0 bases respectively, with 11 bases between them. The CDR3 sequence is CASSYGRFYSGNTIYF. CDR3 DNA sequence: TGTGCCAGCAGTTACGGGCGGTTCTACTCTGGAAACACCATATATTTT.

This clonotype was seen only a few times. The chain uses TRBV4-3 and TRBJ2-1; 8 bases are shared with TRBD2. With 0 bases clipped from V and 2 bases from J, the junction kept 6 bases outside the gene matches. Germline V gene data show CDR1 as LGHNA and CDR2 as YSLEER. CDR3 size: 17 residues. Here the CDR3 reads CASSQEATGRAYNEQFF. The CDR3 DNA sequence: TGCGCCAGCAGCCAAGAAGCGACCGGGAGGGCCTACAATGAGCAGTTCTTC.

There are a few counts of this clonotype. The V call is TRBV11-2, the J call TRBJ1-1; D might be TRBD1 (5 bases). Germline CDR1 and CDR2: SGHAT and FQNNGV. The CDR3 has 16 residues. V lost 0 bases and J lost 11, with 22 bases in between. The chain's CDR3 is CASSLDGNGAGPWAFF. DNA for the CDR3: TGTGCCAGCAGCTTAGATGGGAATGGGGCAGGACCGTGGGCTTTCTTT.

This clonotype was counted a few times. The genes are TRBV20-1 and TRBJ1-1; D is undetermined. Trimming left V 4 bases short and J 4 bases short, with 22 bases between. The CDR3 runs 16 residues. From germline, CDR1 is DFQATT and CDR2 SNEGSKA (reference sequence). CDR3 in amino acids: CSATAPPAGEGTEAFF. The CDR3 DNA follows: TGCAGTGCTACCGCCCCCCCCGCTGGGGAAGGCACTGAAGCTTTCTTT.

This clonotype was picked up a small number of times. This sequence joins TRBV28 and TRBJ2-5; the match to TRBD2 covers 10 bases. The CDR3 spans 20 residues. Germline V gene sequence: CDR1 MDHEN, CDR2 SYDVKM. V lost 2 bases, J lost 5 bases, and 20 bases stayed unmatched. CDR3 DNA: TGTGCCAGCAGTTTACCACAACTCCTCTGGACTAGCGGCCCCGCGGAGACCCAGTACTTC. Its translation is CASSLPQLLWTSGPAETQYF.

In this sample, this clonotype turned up a few times. The V call is TRBV5-6, the J call TRBJ2-7, with unresolved D. The CDR3 is made up of 14 amino acids. Germline V lookup: CDR1 SGHDT, CDR2 YYEEEE. Trimming cost V 0 bases and J 4 bases, with 11 bases left between them. The DNA for the CDR3 is TGTGCCAGCAGCTTGGGCAGAAACCCTTACGAGCAGTACTTC. Translation: CASSLGRNPYEQYF. Complete variable domain (other parts from reference TRBV5-6 and TRBJ2-7): DAGVTQSPTHLIKTRGQQVTLRCSPKSGHDTVSWYQQALGQGPQFIFQYYEEEERQRGNFPDRFSGHQFPNYSSELNVNALLLGDSALYLCASSLGRNPYEQYFGPGTRLTVT.

This chain uses TRBV27 with TRBJ1-5; possible D gene TRBD1, 5 bases. Trimming took 6 bases from V and 7 from J, leaving 13 bases between them. Germline-derived CDR1 and CDR2 are MNHEY and SMNVEV (reference sequence). CDR3 length equals 13 residues. CDR3 DNA: TGTGCCAGCAGGCCGACAGTGGGGCAGCCCCAGCATTTT. This sequence encodes CASRPTVGQPQHF.

The rearrangement uses TRBV7-2 and TRBJ1-2, with TRBD1 as a possible D gene (6 bases). The CDR3 covers 13 residues. CDR1 is SGHTA, CDR2 FQGNSA, per germline. Trimming left V 7 bases short and J 8 bases short, with 17 bases between. The CDR3, as DNA: TGTGCCAGCACCCTAATCACAGGGAAAGGCTACACCTTC. It translates to CASTLITGKGYTF. Full variable domain (outside the CDR3, taken from reference TRBV7-2 and TRBJ1-2): GAGVSQSPSNKVTEKGKDVELRCDPISGHTALYWYRQSLGQGLEFLIYFQGNSAPDKSGLPSDRFSAERTGGSVSTLTIQRTQQEDSAVYLCASTLITGKGYTFGSGTRLTVV.

This clonotype was seen a few times. V and J are TRBV30 and TRBJ2-7, with TRBD1 matching over 10 bases. V trimming: 1 base; J trimming: 1 base; junction bases outside the gene matches: 4. Germline V CDR1 and CDR2: GTSNPN, SVGIG (reference sequence). The length of the CDR3 is 15 residues. This chain's CDR3 is CAWSGRTGGSYEQYF. CDR3 bases: TGTGCCTGGAGTGGCAGGACAGGGGGGTCCTACGAGCAGTACTTC.

This clonotype was counted at least ten times. The chain combines TRBV5-1 with TRBJ2-1; the match to TRBD2 covers 8 bases. V shed 2 bases, J shed 8 bases, and the junction held 9 bases outside the gene matches. Germline loops: CDR1 SGHRS, CDR2 YFSETQ. The CDR3 runs 15 residues. The CDR3, as DNA: TGCGCCAGCAGCTTATCGGGGGGGGCCTGGGATGAGCAGTTCTTC. This encodes CASSLSGGAWDEQFF.